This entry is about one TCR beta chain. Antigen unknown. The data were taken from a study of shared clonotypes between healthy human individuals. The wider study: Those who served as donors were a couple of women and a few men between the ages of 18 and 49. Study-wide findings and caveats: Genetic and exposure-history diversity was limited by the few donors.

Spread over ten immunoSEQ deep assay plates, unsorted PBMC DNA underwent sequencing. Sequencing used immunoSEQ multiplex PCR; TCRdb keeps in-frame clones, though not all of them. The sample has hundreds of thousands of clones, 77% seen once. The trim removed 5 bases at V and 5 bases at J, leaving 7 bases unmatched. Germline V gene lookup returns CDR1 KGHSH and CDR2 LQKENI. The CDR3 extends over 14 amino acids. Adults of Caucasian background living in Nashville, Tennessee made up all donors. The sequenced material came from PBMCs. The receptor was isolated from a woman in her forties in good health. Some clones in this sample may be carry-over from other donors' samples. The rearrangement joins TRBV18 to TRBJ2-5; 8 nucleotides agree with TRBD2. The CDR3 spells CASSDPGLVETQYF. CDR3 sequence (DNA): TGTGCCAGCTCAGATCCGGGACTAGTTGAGACCCAGTACTTC.